This TCR beta chain stems from a study of T-cell reconstitution after alpha-beta-depleted transplantation in children. This clonotype was recorded at least ten times. Library preparation (for TCRbeta) was performed with unique molecular identifiers. TCRdb ran MiXCR on the PCR reads and lists one entry per CDR3 protein. The sample comprises around 380,000 distinct CDR3 sequences, 11% of which are singletons, and roughly 5% rests with the top ten. With 3 bases removed from V and 6 bases from J, the gap between germline ends came to 14 bases. Germline V gene data show CDR1 as LGHNA and CDR2 as YNFKEQ. This CDR3 has 14 residues.

The source is a human donor who donated a stem cell graft to a child with acute myeloid leukemia. The sample consisted of PBMCs from the stem cell graft donor, taken from the stem cell graft. This rearrangement joins TRBV4-2 to TRBJ1-1, with D tentatively TRBD1 (5 bases). CDR3 sequence (DNA): TGTGCCAGCAGCCAGGAGACAGTTATCCCTGAAGCTTTCTTT. Its translation: CASSQETVIPEAFF.